This T cell receptor beta chain was obtained from a study of blood T cell repertoires in COVID-19. This clone was detected once. Only in-frame clones appear in the TCRdb table, and some are missing; sequencing was by immunoSEQ multiplex PCR. The sample contains about 75,000 clones, around 90% of which appear only once. With V trimmed by 8 bases and J by 1 base, 4 bases remained unmatched. The CDR3 runs 14 residues. Germline assignment: CDR1 MNHEY and CDR2 SMNVEV (reference sequence). Material: peripheral blood. The receptor comes from a human donor in a cohort sampled during active COVID-19. The gene calls are TRBV27 and TRBJ2-3, with TRBD2 identical over 9 bases. CDR3: CASQREVRTDTQYF. The CDR3 DNA reads as TGTGCCAGCCAGCGGGAGGTCCGCACAGATACGCAGTATTTT.